The sequence of this TCR beta chain was determined in a study of blood T cell repertoires in COVID-19. The V end was cut by 6 bases, the J end by 7 bases, with 13 bases between. The CDR3 loop spans 13 amino acids. Followed over time, Seattle patients had been enrolled while infection was active. Sequencing was performed with immunoSEQ multiplex PCR; in TCRdb, only in-frame clones are kept and a portion is missing. The data hold approximately 93,000 clones, with around 67% observed a single time. The chain employs TRBV12-3 or TRBV12-4 and TRBJ1-3; tentative D call: TRBD1 (6 bases). Sequenced: peripheral blood. The clonotype originates from a man in his 70s with COVID-19, enrolled during active disease. This chain's CDR3 is CASRSIDRNTIYF. DNA for the CDR3: TGTGCCAGCAGATCTATCGACAGGAACACCATATATTTT.